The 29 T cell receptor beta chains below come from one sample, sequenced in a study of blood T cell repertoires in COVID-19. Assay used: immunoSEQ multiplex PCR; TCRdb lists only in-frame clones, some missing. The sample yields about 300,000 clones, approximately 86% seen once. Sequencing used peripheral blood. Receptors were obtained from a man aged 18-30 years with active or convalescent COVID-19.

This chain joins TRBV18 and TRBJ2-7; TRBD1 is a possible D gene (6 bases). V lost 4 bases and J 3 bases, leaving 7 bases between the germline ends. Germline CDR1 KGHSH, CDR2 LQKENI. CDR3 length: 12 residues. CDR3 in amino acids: CASSLDSYEQYF. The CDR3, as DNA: TGTGCCAGCTCACTGGACAGCTACGAGCAGTACTTC. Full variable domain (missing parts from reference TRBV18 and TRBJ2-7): NAGVMQNPRHLVRRRGQEARLRCSPMKGHSHVYWYRQLPEEGLKFMVYLQKENIIDESGMPKERFSAEFPKEGPSILRIQQVVRGDSAAYFCASSLDSYEQYFGPGTRLTVT.

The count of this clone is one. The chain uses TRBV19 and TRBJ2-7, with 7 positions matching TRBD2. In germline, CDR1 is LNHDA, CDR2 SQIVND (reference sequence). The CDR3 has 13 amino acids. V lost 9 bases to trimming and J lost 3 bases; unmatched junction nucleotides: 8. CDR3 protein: CASSSGAIYEQYF. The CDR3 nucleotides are TGTGCCAGCTCGAGCGGGGCCATCTACGAGCAGTACTTC.

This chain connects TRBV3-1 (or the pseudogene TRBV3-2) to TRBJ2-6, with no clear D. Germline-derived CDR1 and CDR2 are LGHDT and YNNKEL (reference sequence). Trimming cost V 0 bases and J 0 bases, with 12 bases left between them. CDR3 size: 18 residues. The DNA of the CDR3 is TGTGCCAGCAGCCAAGAAGTGGCCGTAAGCTCTGGGGCCAACGTCCTGACTTTC. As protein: CASSQEVAVSSGANVLTF.

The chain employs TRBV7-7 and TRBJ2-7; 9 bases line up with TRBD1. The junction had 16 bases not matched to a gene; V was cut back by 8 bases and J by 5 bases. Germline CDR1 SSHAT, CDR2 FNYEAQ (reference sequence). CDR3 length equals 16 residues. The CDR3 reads CASCRGQGLTRDEQYF. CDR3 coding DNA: TGTGCCAGCTGTAGGGGACAGGGCCTTACTCGGGACGAGCAGTACTTC.

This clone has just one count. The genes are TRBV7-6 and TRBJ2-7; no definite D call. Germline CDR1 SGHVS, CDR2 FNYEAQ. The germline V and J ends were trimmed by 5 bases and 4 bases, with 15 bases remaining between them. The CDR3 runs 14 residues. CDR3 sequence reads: CASSPTGSLYEQYF. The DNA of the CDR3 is TGTGCCAGCAGCCCGACCGGGTCCTTATACGAGCAGTACTTC.

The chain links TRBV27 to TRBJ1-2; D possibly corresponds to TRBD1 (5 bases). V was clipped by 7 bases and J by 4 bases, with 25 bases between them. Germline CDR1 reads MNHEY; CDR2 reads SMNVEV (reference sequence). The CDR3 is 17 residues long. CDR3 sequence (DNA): TGTGCCAGCAAGGCCGGGACTGGGAGTCGTGTCTTCTATGGCTACACCTTC. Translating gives CASKAGTGSRVFYGYTF.

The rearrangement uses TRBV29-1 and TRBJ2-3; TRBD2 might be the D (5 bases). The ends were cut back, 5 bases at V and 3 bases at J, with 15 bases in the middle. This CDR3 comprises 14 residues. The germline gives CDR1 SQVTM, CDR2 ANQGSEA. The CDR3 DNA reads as TGCAGCGTTAGTCCGGGGTCCGGGACAGATACGCAGTATTTT. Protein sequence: CSVSPGSGTDTQYF.

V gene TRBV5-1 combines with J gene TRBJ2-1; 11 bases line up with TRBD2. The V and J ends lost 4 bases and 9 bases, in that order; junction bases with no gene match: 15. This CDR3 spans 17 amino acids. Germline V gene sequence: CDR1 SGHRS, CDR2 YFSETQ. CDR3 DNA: TGCGCCAGCAGCCCTACGCTAGCGGGGGGAGTACAGTCTGAGCAGTTCTTC. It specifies CASSPTLAGGVQSEQFF.

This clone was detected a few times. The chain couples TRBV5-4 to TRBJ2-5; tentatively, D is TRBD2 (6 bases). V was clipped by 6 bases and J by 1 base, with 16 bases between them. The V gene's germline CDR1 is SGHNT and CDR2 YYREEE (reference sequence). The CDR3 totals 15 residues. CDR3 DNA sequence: TGTGCCAGCACCCGAATGAGTAGCGGCCAAGAGACCCAGTACTTC. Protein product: CASTRMSSGQETQYF.

In DNA form, the CDR3 reads TGTGCCAGCAGCCCACCCAGGGGGCTAAACGAGCAGTACTTC. Translation gives CASSPPRGLNEQYF. This chain connects TRBV7-9 to TRBJ2-7; 8 nucleotides agree with TRBD1. The CDR3 consists of 14 residues. Germline trimming cut 5 bases from V and 5 bases from J; bases unmatched to any gene: 8. Germline values: CDR1 SEHNR, CDR2 FQNEAQ (reference sequence).

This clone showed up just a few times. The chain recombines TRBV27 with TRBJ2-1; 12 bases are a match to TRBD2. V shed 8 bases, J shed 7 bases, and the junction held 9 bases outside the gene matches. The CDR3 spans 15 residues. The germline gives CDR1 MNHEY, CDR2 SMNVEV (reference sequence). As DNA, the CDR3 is TGTGCCAGCCGACCCCTAGGACTAGCGGGAAATGAGCAGTTCTTC. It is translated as CASRPLGLAGNEQFF.

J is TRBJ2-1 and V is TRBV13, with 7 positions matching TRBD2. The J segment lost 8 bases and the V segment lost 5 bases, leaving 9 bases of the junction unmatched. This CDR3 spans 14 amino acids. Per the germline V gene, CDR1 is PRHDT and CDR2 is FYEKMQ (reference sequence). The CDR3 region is CASSPMPRGDEQFF. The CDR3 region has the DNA TGTGCCAGCAGCCCTATGCCCCGGGGGGATGAGCAGTTCTTC.

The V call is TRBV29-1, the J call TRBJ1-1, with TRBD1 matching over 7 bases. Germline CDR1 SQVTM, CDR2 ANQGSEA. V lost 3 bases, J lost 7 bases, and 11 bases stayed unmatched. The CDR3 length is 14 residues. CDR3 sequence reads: CSVEGDRPVGEAFF. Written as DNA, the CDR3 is TGCAGCGTTGAGGGGGACAGACCGGTGGGTGAAGCTTTCTTT.

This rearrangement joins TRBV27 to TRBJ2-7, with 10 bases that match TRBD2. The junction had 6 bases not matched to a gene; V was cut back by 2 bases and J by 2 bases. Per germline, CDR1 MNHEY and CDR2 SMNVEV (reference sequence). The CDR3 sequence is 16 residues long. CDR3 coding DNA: TGTGCCAGCAGTTTACTTTCTAGCGGGAGCGCCTACGAGCAGTACTTC. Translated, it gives CASSLLSSGSAYEQYF.

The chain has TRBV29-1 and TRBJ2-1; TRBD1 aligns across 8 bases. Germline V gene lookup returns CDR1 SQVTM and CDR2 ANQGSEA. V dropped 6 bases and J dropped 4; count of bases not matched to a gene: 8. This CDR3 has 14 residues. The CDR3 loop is CSVLQGARYNEQFF. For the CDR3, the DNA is TGCAGCGTCCTCCAGGGGGCGCGTTACAATGAGCAGTTCTTC.

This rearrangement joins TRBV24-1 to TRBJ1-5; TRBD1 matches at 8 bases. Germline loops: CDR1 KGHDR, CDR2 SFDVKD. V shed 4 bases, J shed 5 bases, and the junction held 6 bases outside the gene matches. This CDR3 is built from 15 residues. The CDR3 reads CATSDGRGRDQPQHF. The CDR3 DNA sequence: TGTGCCACCAGTGACGGCAGGGGGCGCGATCAGCCCCAGCATTTT.

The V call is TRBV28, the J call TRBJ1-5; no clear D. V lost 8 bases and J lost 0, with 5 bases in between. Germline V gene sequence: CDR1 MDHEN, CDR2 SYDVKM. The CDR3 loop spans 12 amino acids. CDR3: CASEVSNQPQHF. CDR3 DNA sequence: TGTGCCAGCGAGGTTAGCAATCAGCCCCAGCATTTT.

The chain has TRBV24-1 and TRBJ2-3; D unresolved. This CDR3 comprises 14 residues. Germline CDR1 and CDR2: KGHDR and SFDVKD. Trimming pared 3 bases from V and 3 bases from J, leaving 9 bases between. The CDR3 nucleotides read TGTGCCACCAGTGATATTGGGCGTACAGATACGCAGTATTTT. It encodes CATSDIGRTDTQYF.

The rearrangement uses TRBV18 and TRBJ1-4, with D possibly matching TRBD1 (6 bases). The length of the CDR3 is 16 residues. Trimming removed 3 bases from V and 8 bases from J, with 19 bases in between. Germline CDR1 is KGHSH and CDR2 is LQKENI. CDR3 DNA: TGTGCCAGCTCACCGACTTCGGGGGGCTTAAGAGAAAAACTGTTTTTT. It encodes CASSPTSGGLREKLFF.

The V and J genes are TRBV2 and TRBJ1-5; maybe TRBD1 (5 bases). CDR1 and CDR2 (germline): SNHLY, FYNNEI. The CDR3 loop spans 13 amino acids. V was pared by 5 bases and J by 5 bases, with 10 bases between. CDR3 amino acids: CASSPGSDQPQHF. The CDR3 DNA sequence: TGTGCCAGCAGTCCAGGGTCGGATCAGCCCCAGCATTTT.

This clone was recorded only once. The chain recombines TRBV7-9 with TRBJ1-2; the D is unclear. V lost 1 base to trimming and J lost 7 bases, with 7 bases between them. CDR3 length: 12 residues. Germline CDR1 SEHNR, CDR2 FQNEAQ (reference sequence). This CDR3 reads CASSLDPVGYTF. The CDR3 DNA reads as TGTGCCAGCAGCTTAGACCCGGTTGGCTACACCTTC.

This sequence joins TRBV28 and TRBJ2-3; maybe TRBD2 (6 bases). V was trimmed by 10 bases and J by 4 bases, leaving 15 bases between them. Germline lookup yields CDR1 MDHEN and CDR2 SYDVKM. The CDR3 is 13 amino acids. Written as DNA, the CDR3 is TGTGCCACCCTTAAATGGAGGGCAGATACGCAGTATTTT. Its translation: CATLKWRADTQYF. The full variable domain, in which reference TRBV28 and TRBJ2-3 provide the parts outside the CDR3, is DVKVTQSSRYLVKRTGEKVFLECVQDMDHENMFWYRQDPGLGLRLIYFSYDVKMKEKGDIPEGYSVSREKKERFSLILESASTNQTSMYLCATLKWRADTQYFGPGTRLTVL.

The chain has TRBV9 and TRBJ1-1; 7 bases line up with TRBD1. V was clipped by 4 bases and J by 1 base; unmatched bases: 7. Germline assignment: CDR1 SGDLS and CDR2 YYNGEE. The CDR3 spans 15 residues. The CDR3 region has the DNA TGTGCCAGCAGCCCTTGGACAGGCGGGAACACTGAAGCTTTCTTT. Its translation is CASSPWTGGNTEAFF.

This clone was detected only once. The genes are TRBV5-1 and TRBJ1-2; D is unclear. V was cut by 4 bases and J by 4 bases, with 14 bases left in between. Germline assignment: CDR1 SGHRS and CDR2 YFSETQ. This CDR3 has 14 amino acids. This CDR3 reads CASSTTGSPYGYTF. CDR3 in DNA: TGCGCCAGCAGCACTACGGGATCCCCCTATGGCTACACCTTC.

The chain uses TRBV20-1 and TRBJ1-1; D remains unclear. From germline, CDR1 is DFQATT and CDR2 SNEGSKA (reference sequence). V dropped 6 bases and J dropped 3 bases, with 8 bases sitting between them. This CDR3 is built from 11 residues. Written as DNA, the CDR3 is TGCAGTGCCTTACTTGACACTGAAGCTTTCTTT. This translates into CSALLDTEAFF.

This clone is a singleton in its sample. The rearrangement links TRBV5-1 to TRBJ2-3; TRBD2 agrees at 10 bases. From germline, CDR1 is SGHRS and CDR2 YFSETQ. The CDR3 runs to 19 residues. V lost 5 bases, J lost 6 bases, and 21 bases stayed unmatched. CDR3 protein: CASSPRTGTSDTLADTQYF. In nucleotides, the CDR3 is TGCGCCAGCAGTCCAAGGACCGGGACTAGCGACACACTGGCGGATACGCAGTATTTT.

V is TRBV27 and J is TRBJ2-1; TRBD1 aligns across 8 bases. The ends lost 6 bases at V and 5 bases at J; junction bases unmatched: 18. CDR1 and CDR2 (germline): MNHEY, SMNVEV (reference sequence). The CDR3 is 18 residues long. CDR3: CASRLQETSGQADNEQFF. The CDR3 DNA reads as TGTGCCAGCAGATTACAGGAGACCTCGGGACAGGCGGACAATGAGCAGTTCTTC.

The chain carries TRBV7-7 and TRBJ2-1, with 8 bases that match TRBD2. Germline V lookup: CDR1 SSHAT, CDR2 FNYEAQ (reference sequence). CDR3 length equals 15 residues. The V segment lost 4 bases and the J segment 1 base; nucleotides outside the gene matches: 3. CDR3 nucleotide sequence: TGTGCCAGCAGCTCCGGGACTAGTTCCTACAATGAGCAGTTCTTC. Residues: CASSSGTSSYNEQFF. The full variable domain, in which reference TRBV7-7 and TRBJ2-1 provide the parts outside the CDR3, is GAGVSQSPRYKVTKRGQDVTLRCDPISSHATLYWYQQALGQGPEFLTYFNYEAQPDKSGLPSDRFSAERPEGSISTLTIQRTEQRDSAMYRCASSSGTSSYNEQFFGPGTRLTVL.

The CDR3 region is CARSLPRVNSPLHF. In DNA form, the CDR3 reads TGTGCCAGAAGCTTACCCAGGGTGAATTCACCCCTCCACTTT. This rearrangement joins TRBV5-3 to TRBJ1-6, with a possible D match to TRBD1 (5 bases). TRBV5-3 is treated as an ORF (open reading frame) with a function not yet certain. V lost 2 bases to trimming and J lost 7 bases, with 10 bases between them. The CDR3 has 14 amino acids.